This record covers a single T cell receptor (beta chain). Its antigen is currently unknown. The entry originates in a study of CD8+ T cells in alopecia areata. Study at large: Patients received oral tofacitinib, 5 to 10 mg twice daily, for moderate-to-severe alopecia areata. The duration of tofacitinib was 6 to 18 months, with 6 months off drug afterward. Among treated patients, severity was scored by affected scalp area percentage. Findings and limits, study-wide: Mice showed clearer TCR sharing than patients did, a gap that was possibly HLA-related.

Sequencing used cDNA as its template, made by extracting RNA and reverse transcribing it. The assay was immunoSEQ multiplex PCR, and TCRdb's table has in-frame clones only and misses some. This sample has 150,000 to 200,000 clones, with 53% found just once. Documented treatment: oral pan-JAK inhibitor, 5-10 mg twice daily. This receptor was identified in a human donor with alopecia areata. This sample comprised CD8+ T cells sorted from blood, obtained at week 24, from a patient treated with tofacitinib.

The CDR3 reads CASSSDRVEQFF. For the CDR3, the DNA is TGTGCCAGCAGCTCGGACAGGGTAGAGCAGTTCTTC. The rearrangement uses TRBV7-8 and TRBJ2-1, with 8 bases identical to TRBD1. This CDR3 region has 12 residues. Germline loops: CDR1 SGHVS, CDR2 FQNEAQ. Trimming removed 4 bases from V and 10 bases from J; junction bases left unmatched: 3.